This T cell receptor (beta chain) was found in a study of cytotoxic CD8 clonotypes in ibrutinib-treated CLL (dated by TCRdb to the early 2020s). Turning to the overall study: The cohort was composed of 11 relapsed/refractory and around 14 treatment-naive patients; IGHV unmutated status was identified in approximately 17 patients. An average of around 250,000 productive templates and 94,082 productive rearrangements was obtained per sample. Cryopreserved peripheral blood mononuclear cells were obtained prior to treatment, at the time of response, and at either disease progression or sustained remission. Every sample from remission and from progressive disease was obtained while the patients were still on ibrutinib. Response samples were taken after a median of about a year on treatment, ranging from about 6 to 40 months. Of the roughly 86 people in the trial, approximately 24 had longitudinal samples available. Responses were partial in roughly 24 patients and complete in 2; after median around 65 months follow-up, around 14 stayed in remission and about twelve progressed. Points the paper makes about the study in general: Sustained-remission and progressing patients did not have matched sampling times, and lymph node repertoires were not examined. An increase in clonality was observed at ibrutinib response, with clonality remaining stable during sustained remission and falling back toward baseline at progression. Public clonotypes were found to be uncommon and were observed to contract or remain stable during treatment; the increase in clonality was shown to reflect expansion of private clonotypes at ibrutinib response. Baseline clonality exceeded that of age-matched healthy donors and correlated strongly with circulating CD8+ T-cell counts.

The goal of deep resolution MiSeq sequencing was a depth between 1 in 1 million and 1 in 200,000 T cells, and coverage averaged 10x per clonotype. TCR beta libraries were generated with the immunoSEQ hsTCRB Kit. Regarding the original processing steps: ImmunoSEQ Data Assistant and ImmunoSEQ Analyzer were used for data analysis, and V, D and J genes were assigned according to IMGT definitions. Clonality was computed as one minus normalized Shannon entropy of productive rearrangement frequencies, ranging from 0 to 1. Only overrepresented clonotypes making up at least 0.05% of the repertoire of each patient were included in the public clonotype analysis. Fewer than 15 repertoires from age-matched healthy donors, obtained from immuneACCESS, served as clonality controls. TCRdb limited this immuneACCESS table to in-frame rearrangements with V and J called. A share of clones is missing; checked studies link under half to unresolved V genes, and the rest is unexplained. V and J calls and clone size follow that table, whereas D and trimming were derived from the DNA. The sample profile shows roughly 200,000 clones; about four fifths of them were found once. The ten largest clonotypes hold roughly an eighth of the sample.

Compared with germline, V lacks 8 bases and J lacks 6 bases; bases without a gene match: 12. The CDR3 starts with the cysteine, ends with the phenylalanine, and has 14 residues. The kept DNA is CDR3 alone, 42 bases in frame from the first base. The germline V gene gives CDR1 as MNHNS and CDR2 as SASEGT. Note on this clone: What antigen it recognizes has not been identified. No qualities accompany the bases; no much larger clone lies one base away.

In light of the paper, this sample's time point label describes: 12 months on ibrutinib. For TCR beta library preparation, approximately 2 micrograms of genomic DNA was extracted from cryopreserved PBMCs. High-throughput TCR beta sequencing was performed on longitudinal blood samples from CLL patients receiving ibrutinib monotherapy. The patients were enrolled in a single-center, open-label phase 2 trial of ibrutinib monotherapy. The starting material was PBMCs, obtained after 12 months of ibrutinib treatment. The origin of this receptor is a human donor with chronic lymphocytic leukemia. The rearrangement combines TRBV6-1 with TRBJ2-7, with 8 bases aligning to TRBD1. The CDR3 region has the sequence CASGADRVSGEQYF. At the DNA level, the sequence is TGTGCCAGCGGGGCGGACAGGGTTTCGGGCGAGCAGTACTTC.